This TCR beta chain was profiled in a study of CD8 T cells in ankylosing spondylitis. Points from the study as a whole: A CD8+ phenotype characterized the disease-linked clones, which were relatively rare in peripheral blood. Several of the motif variants were reported before in synovial fluid and blood from reactive arthritis. Matched synovial fluid from ankylosing spondylitis patients was reported to be enriched for disease-linked clones. A TCR beta motif of under ten highly homologous variants seemed to mark ankylosing spondylitis blood.

Molecular-barcoded quantitative 5'-RACE produced these TCR beta libraries. Each CDR3 protein gets one entry after TCRdb re-called the 5' RACE reads with MiXCR. The data contain roughly 300,000 distinct CDR3 sequences, 8% of them singletons. CDR3 size: 13 residues. The germline V gene has CDR1 KGHSH and CDR2 LQKENI. The V end lost 4 bases, the J end lost 2 bases, and 9 bases lay between the germline ends. A word on this clonotype: Its antigen is as yet unknown.

V usage is TRBV18 and J usage is TRBJ2-7; no definite D call. The sample was blood, either unsorted or a sorted T cell fraction (not recorded which). This TCR was recovered from a male donor with ankylosing spondylitis. In DNA form, the CDR3 reads TGTGCCAGCTCACAGGCAGATACCTACGAGCAGTACTTC. Protein sequence: CASSQADTYEQYF.